This T cell receptor beta chain emerged from a study of blood T cell repertoires in COVID-19. Study summary: COVID-19 samples collected from the United States, Italy and Spain covered acute and convalescent phases. Sample material is recorded as cDNA or gDNA derived from T cells, B-cell-depleted T cells, or PBMCs.

Germline lookup yields CDR1 GTSNPN and CDR2 SVGIG (reference sequence). Trimming took 6 bases from V and 4 from J, leaving 15 bases between them. The length of the CDR3 is 13 residues. Source study methods: Amplified reference gene primers provided the basis for estimating nucleated cell counts. Sequencing used immunoSEQ multiplex PCR; TCRdb keeps in-frame clones, though not all of them. D and trimming come from the DNA, and the V and J calls and clone size come from that table. The profile shows 65,000 to 75,000 clones, roughly 80% of them singletons. The sequence was obtained from a human donor in a cohort sampled during active COVID-19. This chain links TRBV30 with TRBJ1-2, with D possibly being TRBD1 (6 bases). The sequencing input was peripheral blood. The CDR3 coding sequence is TGTGCCTGTGAACAGGGATTCGGCTATGGCTACACCTTC. Translating gives CACEQGFGYGYTF.